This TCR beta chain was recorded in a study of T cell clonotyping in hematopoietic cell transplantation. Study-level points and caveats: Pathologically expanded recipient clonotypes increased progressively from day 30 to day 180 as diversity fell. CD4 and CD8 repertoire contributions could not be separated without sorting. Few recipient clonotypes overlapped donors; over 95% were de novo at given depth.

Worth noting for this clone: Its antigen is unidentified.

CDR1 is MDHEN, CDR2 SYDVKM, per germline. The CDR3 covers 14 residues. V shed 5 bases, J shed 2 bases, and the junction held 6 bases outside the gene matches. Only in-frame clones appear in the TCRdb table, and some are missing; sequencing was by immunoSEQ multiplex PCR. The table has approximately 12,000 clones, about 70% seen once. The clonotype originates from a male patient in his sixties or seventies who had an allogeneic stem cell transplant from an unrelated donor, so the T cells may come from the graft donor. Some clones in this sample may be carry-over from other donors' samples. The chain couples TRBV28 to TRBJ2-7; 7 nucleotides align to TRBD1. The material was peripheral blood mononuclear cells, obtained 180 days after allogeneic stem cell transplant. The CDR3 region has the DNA TGTGCCAGCAGTCTCGACAGGGCGACCTACGAGCAGTACTTC. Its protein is CASSLDRATYEQYF.